This TCR beta chain was identified in a study of CD8+CD57+ T cells in acquired aplastic anemia. The overall study: The study obtained an average of around 2.9 ug of DNA from sorted CD4+ and CD8+ cells.

Profiling of TCR beta VDJ combinations and CDR3 sequences used genomic DNA as template. One entry per CDR3 protein, called by TCRdb with MiXCR from the reads. The sample holds about 130,000 distinct CDR3 sequences, around two fifths seen once. The CDR3 runs to 16 residues. Deletions cut 3 bases from V and 4 bases from J, with 18 bases between. CDR1 SGHNT and CDR2 YYREEE come from the germline V gene (reference sequence). This sequence was found in a human donor in good health, serving as a control. The rearrangement links TRBV5-4 to TRBJ2-3; possibly TRBD1 for D (6 bases). Sequencing was carried out using sorted CD4+, CD8+, or CD8+CD57+ T cells (not recorded which) from PBMCs. CDR3 protein: CASSSQGTLDADTQYF. CDR3 coding DNA: TGTGCCAGCAGCTCCCAGGGGACCCTTGACGCAGATACGCAGTATTTT.